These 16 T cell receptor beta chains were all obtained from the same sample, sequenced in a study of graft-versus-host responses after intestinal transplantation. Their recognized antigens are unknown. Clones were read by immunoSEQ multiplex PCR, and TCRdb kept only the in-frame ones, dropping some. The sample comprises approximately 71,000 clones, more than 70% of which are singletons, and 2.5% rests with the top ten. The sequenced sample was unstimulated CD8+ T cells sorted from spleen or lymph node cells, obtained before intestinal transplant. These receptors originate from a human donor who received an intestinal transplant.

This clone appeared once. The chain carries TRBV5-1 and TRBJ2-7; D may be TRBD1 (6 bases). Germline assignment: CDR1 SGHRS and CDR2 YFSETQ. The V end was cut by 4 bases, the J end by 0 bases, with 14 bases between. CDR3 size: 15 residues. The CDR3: CASSTDRDNSYEQYF. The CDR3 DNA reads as TGCGCCAGCAGCACGGACCGGGACAACTCCTACGAGCAGTACTTC.

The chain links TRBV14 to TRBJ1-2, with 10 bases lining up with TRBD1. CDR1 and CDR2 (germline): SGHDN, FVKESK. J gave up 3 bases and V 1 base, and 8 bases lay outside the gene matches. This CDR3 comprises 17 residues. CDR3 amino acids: CASSQGQGARGDYGYTF. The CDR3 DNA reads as TGTGCCAGCAGCCAAGGACAGGGGGCGCGCGGTGACTATGGCTACACCTTC.

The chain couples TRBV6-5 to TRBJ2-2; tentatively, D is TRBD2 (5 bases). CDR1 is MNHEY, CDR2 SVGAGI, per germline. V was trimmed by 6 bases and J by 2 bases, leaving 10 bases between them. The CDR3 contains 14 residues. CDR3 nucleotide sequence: TGTGCCAGCAGGCGGCTAGCAAACACCGGGGAGCTGTTTTTT. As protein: CASRRLANTGELFF.

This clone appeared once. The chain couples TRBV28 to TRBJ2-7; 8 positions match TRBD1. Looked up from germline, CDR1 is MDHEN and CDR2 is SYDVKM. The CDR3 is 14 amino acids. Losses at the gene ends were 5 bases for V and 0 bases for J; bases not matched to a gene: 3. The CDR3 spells CASSLTGGSYEQYF. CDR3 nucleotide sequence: TGTGCCAGCAGTCTAACAGGGGGCTCCTACGAGCAGTACTTC.

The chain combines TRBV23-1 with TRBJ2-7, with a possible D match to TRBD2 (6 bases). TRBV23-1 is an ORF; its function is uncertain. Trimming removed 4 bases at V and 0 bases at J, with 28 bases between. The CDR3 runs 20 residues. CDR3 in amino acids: CASSPRLVGRESLSSYEQYF. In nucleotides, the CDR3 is TGCGCCAGCAGTCCCCGCCTGGTAGGACGGGAGAGCCTTAGCTCCTACGAGCAGTACTTC.

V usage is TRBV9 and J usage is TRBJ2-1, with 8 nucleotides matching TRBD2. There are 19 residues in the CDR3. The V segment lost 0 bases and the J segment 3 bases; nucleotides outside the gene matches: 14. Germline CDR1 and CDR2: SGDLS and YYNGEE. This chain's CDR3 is CASSVVGSGSGRGYNEQFF. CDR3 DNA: TGTGCCAGCAGCGTAGTTGGTTCTGGGAGCGGGAGAGGCTACAATGAGCAGTTCTTC.

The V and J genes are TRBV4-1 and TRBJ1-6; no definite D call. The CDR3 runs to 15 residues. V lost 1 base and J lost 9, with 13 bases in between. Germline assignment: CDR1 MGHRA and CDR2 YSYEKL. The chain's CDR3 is CASSQAGSWGSPLHF. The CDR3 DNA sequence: TGCGCCAGCAGCCAAGCGGGGAGTTGGGGTTCACCCCTCCACTTT.

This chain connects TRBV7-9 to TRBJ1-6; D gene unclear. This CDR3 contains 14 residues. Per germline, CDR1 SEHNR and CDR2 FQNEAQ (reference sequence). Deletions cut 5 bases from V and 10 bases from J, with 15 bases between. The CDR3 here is CASSHPRLRSPLHF. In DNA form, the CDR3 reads TGTGCCAGCAGCCACCCTCGACTCCGATCACCCCTCCACTTT.

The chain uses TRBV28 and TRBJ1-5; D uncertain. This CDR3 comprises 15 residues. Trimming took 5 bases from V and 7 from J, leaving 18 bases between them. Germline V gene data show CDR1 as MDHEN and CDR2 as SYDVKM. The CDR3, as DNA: TGTGCCAGCAGTCCTCTGGCCCTAGAGACGCAGCCCCAGCATTTT. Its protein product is CASSPLALETQPQHF.

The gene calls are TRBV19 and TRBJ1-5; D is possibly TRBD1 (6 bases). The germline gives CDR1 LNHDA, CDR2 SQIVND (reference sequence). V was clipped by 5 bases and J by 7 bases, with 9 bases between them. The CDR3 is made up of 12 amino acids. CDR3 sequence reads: CASSLQGQPQHF. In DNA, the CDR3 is TGTGCCAGTAGTTTACAGGGACAGCCCCAGCATTTT.

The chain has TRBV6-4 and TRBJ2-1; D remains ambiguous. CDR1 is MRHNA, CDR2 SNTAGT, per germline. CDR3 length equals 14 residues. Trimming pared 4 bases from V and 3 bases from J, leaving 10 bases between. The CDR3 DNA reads TGTGCCAGCAGTGCCCTACCTTTCTACAATGAGCAGTTCTTC. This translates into CASSALPFYNEQFF.

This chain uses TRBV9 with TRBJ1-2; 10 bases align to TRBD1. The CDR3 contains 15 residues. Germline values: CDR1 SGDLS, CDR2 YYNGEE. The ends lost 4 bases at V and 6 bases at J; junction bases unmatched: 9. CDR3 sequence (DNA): TGTGCCAGCAGCTCGCCGGGACAGGGGACGCATGGCTACACCTTC. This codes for CASSSPGQGTHGYTF.

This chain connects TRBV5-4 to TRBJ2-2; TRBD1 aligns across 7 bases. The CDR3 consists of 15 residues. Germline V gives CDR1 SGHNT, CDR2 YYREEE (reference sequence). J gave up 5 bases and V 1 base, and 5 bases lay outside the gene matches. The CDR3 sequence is CASSLWSGGTGELFF. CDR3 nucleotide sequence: TGTGCCAGCAGCTTGTGGTCAGGGGGAACCGGGGAGCTGTTTTTT.

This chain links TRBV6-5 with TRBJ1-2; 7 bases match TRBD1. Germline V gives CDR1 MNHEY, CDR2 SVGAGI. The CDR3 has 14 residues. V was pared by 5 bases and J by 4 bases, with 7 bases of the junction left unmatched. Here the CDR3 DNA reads TGTGCCAGCAGTATAGACAGGGCCGGCTATGGCTACACCTTC. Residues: CASSIDRAGYGYTF.

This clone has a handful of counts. CDR3 coding DNA: TGTGCCAGCACCACCCCTAAGGAGGGCCTAAACGAGCAGTACTTC. Its translation is CASTTPKEGLNEQYF. This chain uses TRBV5-6 with TRBJ2-7; D is possibly TRBD2 (6 bases). CDR3 size: 15 residues. Germline V CDR1 and CDR2: SGHDT, YYEEEE. V was cut by 6 bases and J by 5 bases, with 21 bases left in between.

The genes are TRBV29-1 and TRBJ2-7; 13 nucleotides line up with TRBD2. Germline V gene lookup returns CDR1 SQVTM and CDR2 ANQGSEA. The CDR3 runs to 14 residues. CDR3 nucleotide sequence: TGCGCCTACGGGACTAGCGGGGACTCCTACGAGCAGTACTTC. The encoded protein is CAYGTSGDSYEQYF.